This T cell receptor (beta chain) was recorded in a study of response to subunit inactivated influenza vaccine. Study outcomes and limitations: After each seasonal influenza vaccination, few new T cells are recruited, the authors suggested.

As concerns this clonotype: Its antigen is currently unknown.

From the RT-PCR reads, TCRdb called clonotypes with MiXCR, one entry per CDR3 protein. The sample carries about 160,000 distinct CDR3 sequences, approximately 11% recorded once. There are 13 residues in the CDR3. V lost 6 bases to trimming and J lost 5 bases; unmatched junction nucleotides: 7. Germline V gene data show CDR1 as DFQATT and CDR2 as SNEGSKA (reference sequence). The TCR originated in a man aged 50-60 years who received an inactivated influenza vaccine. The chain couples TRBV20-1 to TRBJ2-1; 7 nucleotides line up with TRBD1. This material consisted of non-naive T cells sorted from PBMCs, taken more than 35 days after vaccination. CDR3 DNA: TGCAGTGCATATCAGGGGGTGGACAATGAGCAGTTCTTC. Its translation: CSAYQGVDNEQFF.